This T cell receptor (beta chain) is drawn from a study of post-analysis software for immune sequencing data. Study-wide findings and caveats: When patients were compared with controls, 4 or 5 TRBV segments were more frequent, TRBV5-6, TRBV5-1 and TRBV20-1 among them.

Unique molecular identifiers had been added to the TCR beta cDNA libraries. TCRdb analysed the PCR reads with MiXCR anew, one entry per CDR3 protein. The table records hundreds of thousands of distinct CDR3 sequences, roughly 45% of them present only once. In germline, CDR1 is DFQATT, CDR2 SNEGSKA (reference sequence). This CDR3 contains 15 residues. V lost 3 bases and J lost 4, with 16 bases in between. This clonotype showed up just once. The antigen is unknown. J is TRBJ2-1 and V is TRBV20-1; TRBD2 is a possible D gene (6 bases). Input material: blood. This TCR was sampled from a girl aged 10-17 years with multiple sclerosis. The DNA for the CDR3 is TGCAGTGCTAGGGACTACCGGGAAGGTTACAATGAGCAGTTCTTC. Its translation: CSARDYREGYNEQFF.